The 15 T cell receptor beta chains in this list originate from one sample, sequenced in a study of T cell repertoires in cytomegalovirus infection. TCRdb reprocessed the reads with MiXCR, giving one entry per CDR3 protein. Of fewer than 550,000 distinct CDR3 sequences detected, 30% to 40% appear once; the ten largest clones hold around 13%. Sequenced: PBMCs. The receptors stem from a human donor in good health (CMV status not recorded). Some clones in this sample may be carry-over from other donors' samples.

The V gene is TRBV29-1, the J gene TRBJ1-1, with 12 bases that match TRBD1. CDR3 length equals 13 residues. Germline values: CDR1 SQVTM, CDR2 ANQGSEA. V dropped 0 bases and J dropped 12; count of bases not matched to a gene: 5. The CDR3 region is CSVEEGDRGLTFF. CDR3 nucleotides: TGCAGCGTTGAAGAAGGGGACAGGGGGCTAACTTTCTTT.

The rearrangement links TRBV7-2 to TRBJ1-1; D unresolved. Germline V CDR1 and CDR2: SGHTA, FQGNSA. Trimming left V 0 bases short and J 1 base short, with 9 bases between. CDR3 size: 15 residues. CDR3 in amino acids: CASSLAGSENTEAFF. The CDR3 region has the DNA TGTGCCAGCAGCTTAGCAGGCTCCGAGAACACTGAAGCTTTCTTT.

This clonotype was counted between two and nine times. V usage is TRBV6-5 and J usage is TRBJ2-6; 8 nucleotides match TRBD1. Trimming at V came to 7 bases and at J to 0 bases, leaving 11 bases not matched to a gene. The CDR3 is made up of 18 amino acids. Germline CDR1 and CDR2: MNHEY and SVGAGI. In DNA form, the CDR3 reads TGTGCCAGCACCAACGGGGACAGGCGCCTCTCTGGGGCCAACGTCCTGACTTTC. Translated: CASTNGDRRLSGANVLTF.

Concerning this clonotype itself: This may arise from a read error, as a much more abundant clone is one base away. This likely comes from a read error, as the CDR3 has no conserved phenylalanine or tryptophan at its end. The rearrangement joins TRBV7-8 to TRBJ1-2; possible D gene TRBD1, 6 bases. The CDR3 is made up of 15 amino acids. The V end lost 6 bases, the J end lost 4 bases, and 18 bases lay between the germline ends. CDR1 SGHVS and CDR2 FQNEAQ come from the germline V gene. The CDR3 reads CASSPPGQAIYGYTL. In DNA, the CDR3 is TGTGCCAGCAGTCCACCGGGACAAGCAATCTATGGCTACACCTTA.

In this sample, this clonotype turned up a few times. Its ends do not fully match the called genes, so a read error is possible. The chain recombines TRBV7-8 with TRBJ2-7; D is possibly TRBD1 (6 bases). CDR3 length: 12 residues. Germline V gene lookup returns CDR1 SGHVS and CDR2 FQNEAQ. For the CDR3, the DNA is TGTGCCAGCAGCGAAAACCACAGGGTAGTGGACTTC. It is translated as CASSENHRVVDF.

As regards this clonotype: An end of the junction differs from the germline gene, which may be a read error. The V call is TRBV4-1, the J call TRBJ1-6; D gene uncertain. CDR1 and CDR2 (germline): MGHRA, YSYEKL. The CDR3 totals 15 residues. The CDR3 DNA follows: TGCGCCAGCAGCCCCCAGGATCTGGTGAATTCAACCCTCCACTTT. Its translation is CASSPQDLVNSTLHF.

The V call is TRBV7-9, the J call TRBJ2-1, with TRBD1 as a possible D gene (5 bases). V was cut by 5 bases and J by 7 bases, with 9 bases left in between. Germline CDR1 is SEHNR and CDR2 is FQNEAQ (reference sequence). CDR3 size: 12 residues. The CDR3, as DNA: TGTGCCAGCAGCAAAGGGGTGAATGAGCAGTTCTTC. Amino acid sequence: CASSKGVNEQFF.

This clonotype was seen ten or more times. The rearrangement uses TRBV7-2 and TRBJ1-4; 11 nucleotides line up with TRBD1. There are 15 residues in the CDR3. CDR1 SGHTA and CDR2 FQGNSA come from the germline V gene. V shed 1 base and J 7 bases; nucleotides not matched to a gene: 2. The CDR3 DNA is TGTGCCAGCAGCTTAGGGACAGGGGGCGGTGAAAAACTGTTTTTT. This encodes CASSLGTGGGEKLFF.

The chain links TRBV4-1 to TRBJ2-1; 7 bases line up with TRBD1. The CDR3 sequence is 15 residues long. Unmatched junction bases numbered 9, after V lost 4 bases and J lost 6 bases. Germline V gene sequence: CDR1 MGHRA, CDR2 YSYEKL. The CDR3 nucleotides read TGCGCCAGCAGCCTGACTGGACAGGACAGCAATGAGCAGTTCTTC. This translates into CASSLTGQDSNEQFF.

V and J are TRBV6-2 or TRBV6-3 and TRBJ2-7; 12 nucleotides line up with TRBD2. J lost 8 bases, V lost 5 bases, and 10 bases had no gene match. This CDR3 is built from 15 residues. Germline CDR1 reads MNHEY; CDR2 reads SVGEGT. The CDR3 coding sequence is TGTGCCAGCAGTCCCTCTAGCGGGGGGGCCAGGAAGCAGTACTTC. Amino acids: CASSPSSGGARKQYF.

This clonotype was seen a handful of times. The chain has TRBV4-3 and TRBJ1-2; D perhaps matches TRBD1 (5 bases). The CDR3 runs to 15 residues. With 0 bases removed from V and 5 bases from J, the gap between germline ends came to 13 bases. Germline CDR1 and CDR2: LGHNA and YSLEER. CDR3 loop: CASSQDSTGVYGYTF. In nucleotides, the CDR3 is TGCGCCAGCAGCCAAGATAGCACAGGAGTATATGGCTACACCTTC.

The chain recombines TRBV20-1 with TRBJ2-3, with D tentatively TRBD2 (6 bases). Looked up from germline, CDR1 is DFQATT and CDR2 is SNEGSKA (reference sequence). The V gene lost 7 bases and the J gene lost 6 bases, with 14 bases spanning the gap. The CDR3 loop spans 12 amino acids. Here the CDR3 DNA reads TGCAGTGTAGCGGCTAGAGGGGATACGCAGTATTTT. Translation: CSVAARGDTQYF.

This clonotype was seen a handful of times. The chain combines TRBV27 with TRBJ2-5; D is undetermined. V gave up 2 bases and J gave up 5 bases, with 6 bases separating them. The CDR3 is 12 amino acids. From germline, CDR1 is MNHEY and CDR2 SMNVEV (reference sequence). CDR3 region: CASSLPGETQYF. CDR3 coding DNA: TGTGCCAGCAGTTTACCCGGCGAGACCCAGTACTTC.

The chain couples TRBV27 to TRBJ1-4; the match to TRBD1 covers 8 bases. Losses at the gene ends were 3 bases for V and 5 bases for J; bases not matched to a gene: 5. The V gene's germline CDR1 is MNHEY and CDR2 SMNVEV (reference sequence). There are 15 residues in the CDR3. This CDR3 reads CASSFLTGVNEKLFF. The CDR3 bases are TGTGCCAGCAGTTTCTTGACAGGGGTCAATGAAAAACTGTTTTTT.

This clonotype was recorded once. A much larger clone lies one base from this, so it may be a read error. The CDR3 loop reads CASSFSPGPTEDFF. The DNA of the CDR3 is TGTGCCAGCAGCTTCAGTCCGGGGCCCACTGAAGATTTCTTT. The chain is built from TRBV7-8 and TRBJ1-1; maybe TRBD1 (5 bases). The CDR3 length is 14 residues. Looked up from germline, CDR1 is SGHVS and CDR2 is FQNEAQ.